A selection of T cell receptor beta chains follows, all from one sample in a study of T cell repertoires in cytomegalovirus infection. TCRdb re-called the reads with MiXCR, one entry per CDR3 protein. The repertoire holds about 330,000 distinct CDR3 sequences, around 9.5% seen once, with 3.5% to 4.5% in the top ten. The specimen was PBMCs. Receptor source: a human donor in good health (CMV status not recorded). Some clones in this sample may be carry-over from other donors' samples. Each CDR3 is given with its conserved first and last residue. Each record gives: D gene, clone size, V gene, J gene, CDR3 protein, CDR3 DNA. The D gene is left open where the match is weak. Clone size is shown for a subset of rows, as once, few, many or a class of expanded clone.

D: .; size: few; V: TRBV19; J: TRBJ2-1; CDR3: CASSQTGGYNEQFF; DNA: TGTGCCAGTAGCCAGACTGGGGGGTACAATGAGCAGTTCTTC
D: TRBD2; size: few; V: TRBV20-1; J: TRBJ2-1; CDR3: CSAILAGGRGEQFF; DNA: TGCAGTGCTATACTAGCGGGGGGGCGAGGTGAGCAGTTCTTC
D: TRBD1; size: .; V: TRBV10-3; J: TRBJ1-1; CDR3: CAITRQGPEAFF; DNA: TGTGCCATCACCAGACAGGGCCCTGAAGCTTTCTTT
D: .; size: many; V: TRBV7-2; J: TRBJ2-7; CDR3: CASSSRDPNYEQYF; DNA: TGTGCCAGCAGCTCCCGGGACCCGAACTACGAGCAGTACTTC
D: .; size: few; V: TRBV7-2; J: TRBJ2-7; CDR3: CASSLSVHEQYF; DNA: TGTGCCAGCAGCTTATCAGTCCACGAGCAGTACTTC
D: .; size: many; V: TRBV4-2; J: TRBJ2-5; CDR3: CASSQERGRRQTQYF; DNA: TGTGCCAGCAGCCAAGAGAGGGGGAGGAGGCAGACCCAGTACTTC
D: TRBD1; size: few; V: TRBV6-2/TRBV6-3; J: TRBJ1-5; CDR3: CASKRDRGNQPQHF; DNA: TGTGCCAGCAAGCGAGACAGGGGAAATCAGCCCCAGCATTTT
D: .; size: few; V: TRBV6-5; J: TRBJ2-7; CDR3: CASSYRADHYEQYF; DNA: TGTGCCAGCAGTTACCGGGCAGACCACTACGAGCAGTACTTC
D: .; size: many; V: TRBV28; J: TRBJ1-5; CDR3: CASLSLPLSNQPQHF; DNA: TGTGCCAGCCTAAGCCTTCCCCTGAGCAATCAGCCCCAGCATTTT
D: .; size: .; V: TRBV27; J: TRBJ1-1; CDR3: CASSLRSSGAEAFF; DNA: TGTGCCAGCAGTTTACGATCTTCGGGCGCTGAAGCTTTCTTT
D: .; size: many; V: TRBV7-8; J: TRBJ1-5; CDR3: CASAGTGGQPQHF; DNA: TGTGCCAGTGCTGGGACGGGGGGTCAGCCCCAGCATTTT
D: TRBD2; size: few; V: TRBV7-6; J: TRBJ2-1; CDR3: CASSPGTSVHEQFF; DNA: TGTGCCAGCAGCCCCGGGACTAGCGTTCATGAGCAGTTCTTC
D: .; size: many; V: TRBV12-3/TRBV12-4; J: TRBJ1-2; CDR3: CASSLESYGYTF; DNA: TGTGCCAGCAGTTTAGAGTCCTATGGCTACACCTTC
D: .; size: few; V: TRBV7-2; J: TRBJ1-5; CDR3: CASSLAAGENQPQHF; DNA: TGTGCCAGCAGCTTAGCTGCGGGGGAGAATCAGCCCCAGCATTTT
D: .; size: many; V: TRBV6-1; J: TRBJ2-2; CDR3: CASSRPRVANTGELFF; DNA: TGTGCCAGCAGCCGTCCCCGGGTAGCGAACACCGGGGAGCTGTTTTTT
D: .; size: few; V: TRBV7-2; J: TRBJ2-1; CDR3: CASIPQIHYNEQFF; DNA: TGTGCCAGCATCCCCCAGATCCATTACAATGAGCAGTTCTTC
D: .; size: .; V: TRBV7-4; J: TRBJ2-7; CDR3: CASSSPWRGNEQYF; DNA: TGTGCCAGCAGCTCCCCCTGGAGAGGTAACGAGCAGTACTTC
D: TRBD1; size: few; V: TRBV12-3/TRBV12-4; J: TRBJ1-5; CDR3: CASSDLQDRGILSNQPQHF; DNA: TGTGCCAGCAGTGATCTCCAGGACAGGGGGATCCTTAGCAATCAGCCCCAGCATTTT
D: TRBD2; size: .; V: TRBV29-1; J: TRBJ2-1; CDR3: CSAKRLAGGLYNEQFF; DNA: TGCAGCGCGAAAAGACTAGCGGGAGGCCTCTACAATGAGCAGTTCTTC
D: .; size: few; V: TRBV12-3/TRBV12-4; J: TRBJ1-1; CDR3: CASSADAVDTEAFF; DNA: TGTGCCAGCAGCGCGGACGCAGTGGACACTGAAGCTTTCTTT
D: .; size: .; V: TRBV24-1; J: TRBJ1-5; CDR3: CATSDRSGDQPQHF; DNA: TGTGCCACCAGTGATAGATCAGGGGATCAGCCCCAGCATTTT
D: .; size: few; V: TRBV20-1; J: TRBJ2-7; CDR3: CSARDQEGKSYEQYF; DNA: TGCAGTGCTAGAGATCAGGAAGGGAAATCCTACGAGCAGTACTTC